This passage covers 17 T cell receptor beta chains from one sample sequenced in a study of radiotherapy plus CTLA-4 blockade in lung cancer. Method: immunoSEQ multiplex PCR; TCRdb's copy keeps in-frame clones and lacks some. In the table there are roughly 100,000 clones, 85% of which are singletons. The sample in question was peripheral blood, obtained from a patient treated with radiotherapy plus ipilimumab. The receptors shown here come from a human donor with non-small cell lung cancer that progressed on radiotherapy plus ipilimumab. Some clones in this sample may be carry-over from other donors' samples.

The chain combines TRBV4-2 with TRBJ2-1; D gene uncertain. The CDR3 runs to 14 residues. The V end was cut by 5 bases, the J end by 4 bases, with 12 bases between. Germline lookup yields CDR1 LGHNA and CDR2 YNFKEQ. In DNA form, the CDR3 reads TGTGCCAGCAGCTCAGTTGGAGTTTACAATGAGCAGTTCTTC. Translated: CASSSVGVYNEQFF.

The chain is built from TRBV7-3 and TRBJ2-2; D possibly matches TRBD1 or TRBD2 (5 bases each). CDR1 and CDR2 from the germline V gene are SGHTA and FQGTGA. The ends were cut back, 3 bases at V and 5 bases at J, with 10 bases in the middle. This CDR3 comprises 14 residues. The CDR3 DNA sequence: TGTGCCAGCAGCTTTGGGGGAACGACCGGGGAGCTGTTTTTT. It translates to CASSFGGTTGELFF.

The chain employs TRBV6-1 and TRBJ2-7, with 12 bases that match TRBD2. Germline loops: CDR1 MNHNS, CDR2 SASEGT. V trimming: 7 bases; J trimming: 4 bases; junction bases outside the gene matches: 8. The CDR3 is 15 amino acids. The CDR3 spells CASTVATSGGYEQYF. CDR3 nucleotide sequence: TGTGCCAGCACCGTTGCGACTAGCGGGGGATACGAGCAGTACTTC.

V gene TRBV6-4 combines with J gene TRBJ1-1, with 9 bases that match TRBD1. The V segment lost 6 bases and the J segment 5 bases; nucleotides outside the gene matches: 4. Germline loops: CDR1 MRHNA, CDR2 SNTAGT. The CDR3 is 13 amino acids. The CDR3 is CASRRGTGTEAFF. Written as DNA, the CDR3 is TGTGCCAGCAGGCGGGGGACAGGGACTGAAGCTTTCTTT.

The chain uses TRBV7-3 and TRBJ2-3, with TRBD2 matching over 12 bases. The CDR3 sequence is 17 residues long. Germline trimming cut 1 base from V and 6 bases from J; bases unmatched to any gene: 8. Per the germline V gene, CDR1 is SGHTA and CDR2 is FQGTGA. CDR3 region: CASSLNPGLAGKDTQYF. The CDR3 coding sequence is TGTGCCAGCAGCTTAAACCCTGGACTAGCGGGGAAGGATACGCAGTATTTT.

This chain connects TRBV5-1 to TRBJ2-3; 7 positions match TRBD1. Trimming cost V 4 bases and J 6 bases; bases outside gene matches: 8. Germline V CDR1 and CDR2: SGHRS, YFSETQ. The CDR3 totals 14 residues. CDR3 coding DNA: TGCGCCAGCAGCCCAGGGACAGAGGGCGATACGCAGTATTTT. It encodes CASSPGTEGDTQYF.

This clone was found a few times. The chain couples TRBV4-1 to TRBJ2-7, with D possibly called TRBD1 or TRBD2 (5 bases each). Germline CDR1 MGHRA, CDR2 YSYEKL. Trimming removed 4 bases from V and 3 bases from J, with 10 bases in between. This CDR3 spans 13 amino acids. The CDR3 is CASSPTAVYEQYF. CDR3 bases: TGCGCCAGCAGCCCGACAGCGGTCTACGAGCAGTACTTC.

The CDR3 nucleotides read TGTGCCAGCAGTCGGGTCCGGGACAGACCCTACGAGCAGTACTTC. Residues: CASSRVRDRPYEQYF. V gene TRBV27 combines with J gene TRBJ2-7, with 7 bases lining up with TRBD1. This CDR3 contains 15 residues. The germline V gene has CDR1 MNHEY and CDR2 SMNVEV (reference sequence). The ends lost 5 bases at V and 2 bases at J; junction bases unmatched: 9.

Remarks on this clone: Its ends do not fully match the called genes, so a read error is possible. The chain employs TRBV7-2 and TRBJ1-6, with D possibly matching TRBD1 (6 bases). Germline CDR1 and CDR2: SGHTA and FQGNSA. CDR3 size: 13 residues. Here the CDR3 reads CASNLNRDSPLHF. CDR3 DNA sequence: TGTGCCAGCAACTTAAACAGGGACTCACCCCTCCACTTT.

A single count supports this clone. V is TRBV11-2 and J is TRBJ2-2; 9 nucleotides agree with TRBD1. The CDR3 totals 18 residues. Germline assignment: CDR1 SGHAT and CDR2 FQNNGV. J gave up 4 bases and V 2 bases, and 11 bases lay outside the gene matches. The CDR3 DNA is TGTGCCAGCAGCTTAAGACACGGACAGGGGCCGGGCACCGGGGAGCTGTTTTTT. Translated, it gives CASSLRHGQGPGTGELFF.

This chain joins TRBV6-5 and TRBJ2-5; no definite D call. The CDR3 runs 14 residues. Trimming removed 6 bases at V and 5 bases at J, with 16 bases between. Germline-derived CDR1 and CDR2 are MNHEY and SVGAGI. The CDR3 DNA follows: TGTGCCAGCAGCCTCGGCGACCCCCGGGAGACCCAGTACTTC. Its protein product is CASSLGDPRETQYF.

This chain uses TRBV16 with TRBJ2-4; D is unclear. CDR1 is KGHSY and CDR2 is FQNENV in the germline V gene. The CDR3 is made up of 13 amino acids. V was cut by 3 bases and J by 7 bases, with 10 bases left in between. CDR3 nucleotide sequence: TGTGCCAGCAGCCAGGACCCTGGGAACATTCAGTACTTC. Translated, it gives CASSQDPGNIQYF.

This chain uses TRBV28 with TRBJ2-7; D remains ambiguous. CDR3 length equals 14 residues. The ends were cut back, 3 bases at V and 1 base at J, with 10 bases in the middle. In germline, CDR1 is MDHEN, CDR2 SYDVKM. The CDR3 nucleotides read TGTGCCAGCAGTTTCCCGGGCTGGTCCTACGAGCAGTACTTC. Its translation is CASSFPGWSYEQYF.

The sample holds a few counts of this clone. V is TRBV7-9 and J is TRBJ1-6; 7 bases map to TRBD1. The CDR3 is made up of 14 amino acids. Germline values: CDR1 SEHNR, CDR2 FQNEAQ (reference sequence). V shed 2 bases and J 8 bases; nucleotides not matched to a gene: 3. In nucleotides, the CDR3 is TGTGCCAGCAGCTTAAGGGACAGCGATTCACCCCTCCACTTT. Translating it yields CASSLRDSDSPLHF.

This chain joins TRBV5-1 and TRBJ2-7; D call uncertain. CDR3 length equals 15 residues. The germline V and J ends were trimmed by 5 bases and 0 bases, with 15 bases remaining between them. Germline CDR1 is SGHRS and CDR2 is YFSETQ. The CDR3 here is CASSTQAGSSYEQYF. CDR3 nucleotide sequence: TGCGCCAGCAGTACCCAGGCCGGCAGCTCCTACGAGCAGTACTTC.

The chain recombines TRBV5-1 with TRBJ1-5; D perhaps matches TRBD1 (5 bases). The V gene's germline CDR1 is SGHRS and CDR2 YFSETQ. Deletions cut 0 bases from V and 5 bases from J, with 9 bases between. The CDR3 runs 14 residues. The CDR3 spells CASSLDRGDQPQHF. CDR3 nucleotides: TGCGCCAGCAGCTTGGATCGGGGGGATCAGCCCCAGCATTTT.

The chain carries TRBV2 and TRBJ1-2; 7 nucleotides agree with TRBD1. The germline gives CDR1 SNHLY, CDR2 FYNNEI. V lost 7 bases to trimming and J lost 0 bases; unmatched junction nucleotides: 11. The CDR3 has 16 residues. The CDR3 spells CASIGQASLPNYGYTF. CDR3 in DNA: TGTGCCAGCATTGGACAGGCCTCCCTACCTAACTATGGCTACACCTTC.